This T cell receptor (beta chain) was retrieved from a study of blood T cell repertoires in COVID-19. Study-wide context: There were acute and convalescent COVID-19 samples, and they came from the United States, Italy and Spain. The cDNA or gDNA used as material had been derived from T cells, B-cell-depleted T cells, or PBMCs.

Per the authors' pipeline: Reference gene primer amplification gave nucleated cell count estimates. Profiling relied on immunoSEQ multiplex PCR, and the TCRdb table lists in-frame clones only, not all of them. For V, J and clone size, that table is used; D and trimming come from the DNA. The sample contains more than 300,000 clones, more than 75% of which appear only once. The participants were between roughly 18 and 89 years old and came from 24 US areas. The CDR3 contains 14 residues. The V gene end was trimmed by 4 bases and the J gene end by 8 bases; junction bases not matched to a gene: 8. The germline V gene has CDR1 MNHEY and CDR2 SVGAGI.

V usage is TRBV6-5 and J usage is TRBJ1-2; 9 bases agree with TRBD1. The sequencing sample was made of PBMCs or T cells enriched from blood (not recorded which). This clonotype was obtained from a young woman who had recovered from COVID-19. CDR3 amino acids: CASSSPGQGYGYTF. The CDR3 DNA is TGTGCCAGCAGTTCCCCGGGACAGGGTTACGGCTACACCTTC.